This T cell receptor (beta chain) was observed in a study of patients and donors after allogeneic stem cell transplantation. TCRdb analysed the RT-PCR reads with MiXCR anew, one entry per CDR3 protein. The repertoire holds 150,000 to 200,000 distinct CDR3 sequences, 41% seen once, with 33% in the top ten. This CDR3 comprises 15 residues. The V gene's germline CDR1 is MDHEN and CDR2 SYDVKM. Trimming took 3 bases from V and 3 from J, leaving 15 bases between them. This clonotype came up a few times. This TCR was sampled from a human donor who was either an allogeneic HSCT recipient or a stem cell or donor lymphocyte infusion donor (not recorded which). It is not recorded whose cells these are; they may come from a transplant donor. This chain joins TRBV28 and TRBJ2-7; D may be TRBD2 (6 bases). Sequenced material: blood, either unsorted or a sorted T cell fraction (not recorded which). CDR3 sequence (DNA): TGTGCCAGCAGTTTGTCGGGAGCCTGGGACTACGAGCAGTACTTC. Its translation: CASSLSGAWDYEQYF.